These T cell receptor beta chains were read from a single sample in a study of identical twins. One entry per CDR3 protein, called by TCRdb with MiXCR from the 5' RACE reads. Here the sample spans 1.5 million to 2 million distinct CDR3 sequences, around a third being singletons. The specimen sequenced was cord blood. The receptors derive from a newborn girl in good health. CDR3s include the opening cysteine and the closing phenylalanine or tryptophan. The order of the fields is D gene, clone size, V gene, J gene, CDR3 protein, CDR3 DNA. D genes are given only for firm matches. The listing skips clone size in some rows; elsewhere it reads once, few, many or a size class.

.,.,TRBV2,TRBJ1-2,CASSDRGMGGYTF,TGTGCCAGCAGTGACAGGGGCATGGGCGGCTACACCTTC
.,few,TRBV4-1,TRBJ2-5,CASSQGYSLVREQYF,TGCGCCAGCAGCCAAGGTTATAGCCTAGTTCGGGAGCAGTACTTC
.,once,TRBV10-3,TRBJ1-6,CAISDRGSDSPLHF,TGTGCCATCAGTGACAGGGGAAGTGATTCACCCCTCCACTTT
.,.,TRBV5-1,TRBJ1-1,CASRKTGTMNTEAFF,TGCGCCAGCAGGAAGACAGGTACCATGAACACTGAAGCTTTCTTT
TRBD1,.,TRBV5-4,TRBJ2-5,CASSLGGQGFGEQYF,TGTGCCAGCAGCTTGGGGGGACAGGGTTTTGGTGAGCAGTACTTC
TRBD1,.,TRBV29-1,TRBJ2-5,CSVAPRQGAQETQYF,TGCAGCGTTGCCCCCCGACAGGGGGCACAAGAGACCCAGTACTTC
TRBD1,.,TRBV7-8,TRBJ1-2,CASSLAGQGGNYGYTF,TGTGCCAGCAGCTTAGCGGGACAGGGAGGAAACTATGGCTACACCTTC
.,.,TRBV6-1,TRBJ1-2,CASSETGIYGYTF,TGTGCCAGCAGTGAAACAGGGATCTATGGCTACACCTTC
.,.,TRBV6-6,TRBJ2-1,CASSSIPYEQFF,TGTGCCAGCAGTTCGATACCCTACGAGCAGTTCTTC
.,many,TRBV7-6,TRBJ1-4,CASSLDPPPGGELFF,TGTGCCAGCAGCTTAGATCCTCCGCCGGGAGGGGAACTGTTTTTT
TRBD1,many,TRBV30,TRBJ2-7,CAWTGGYEQYF,TGTGCCTGGACAGGGGGCTACGAGCAGTACTTC
TRBD1,many,TRBV7-9,TRBJ1-4,CASSLGQGWEKLFF,TGTGCCAGCAGCCTCGGACAGGGGTGGGAAAAACTGTTTTTT
.,many,TRBV29-1,TRBJ2-5,CSVIRPARIETQYF,TGCAGCGTGATTAGACCCGCCCGGATAGAGACCCAGTACTTC
.,few,TRBV3-1,TRBJ1-2,CASSQDRGPRLYGYTF,TGTGCCAGCAGCCAAGATCGAGGGCCCCGACTCTATGGCTACACCTTC
.,.,TRBV7-9,TRBJ2-1,CASRLDASSYNEQFF,TGTGCCAGCAGACTGGACGCGAGCTCCTACAATGAGCAGTTCTTC
TRBD1,.,TRBV4-1,TRBJ2-5,CASSQGLGTGRETQYF,TGCGCCAGCAGCCAAGGGCTGGGGACAGGGAGGGAGACCCAGTACTTC
.,few,TRBV6-1,TRBJ1-2,CASSGSGAPYGYTF,TGTGCCAGCAGTGGGTCTGGGGCTCCCTATGGCTACACCTTC
.,.,TRBV4-2,TRBJ2-3,CASSQDFSRFRSDTQYF,TGTGCCAGCAGCCAAGATTTCAGTAGATTTAGATCAGATACGCAGTATTTT
.,.,TRBV27,TRBJ2-7,CASSWGGALYEQYF,TGTGCCAGCAGTTGGGGCGGTGCTCTCTACGAGCAGTACTTC
.,.,TRBV12-3/TRBV12-4,TRBJ2-3,CASSLGGRRTDMQYF,TGTGCCAGCAGTTTAGGGGGCCGTAGAACAGATATGCAATATTTT
.,.,TRBV5-5,TRBJ2-7,CASSLQPGPRSYEQYF,TGTGCCAGCAGCTTGCAACCGGGACCCCGCTCCTACGAGCAGTACTTC
.,.,TRBV20-1,TRBJ2-3,CSAVGGTDTQYF,TGCAGTGCGGTGGGGGGCACAGATACGCAGTATTTT
TRBD2,.,TRBV11-3,TRBJ2-1,CASSPTSGSYHEQFF,TGTGCCAGCAGCCCAACTAGCGGGAGTTACCATGAGCAGTTCTTC
.,few,TRBV20-1,TRBJ2-1,CSASLTHNEQFF,TGCAGTGCTAGTTTGACTCACAATGAGCAGTTCTTC
.,many,TRBV4-2,TRBJ1-2,CASSQEGDGYTF,TGTGCCAGCAGCCAAGAGGGTGACGGCTACACCTTC
TRBD2,.,TRBV7-2,TRBJ2-7,CASSFGLAGLLEQYF,TGTGCCAGCAGCTTTGGACTAGCGGGGCTGCTCGAGCAGTACTTC
.,.,TRBV12-3/TRBV12-4,TRBJ1-2,CASSFSGGLVYGCTF,TGTGCCAGCAGTTTTTCTGGGGGACTCGTCTATGGCTGCACCTTC
.,.,TRBV28,TRBJ1-2,CASSLGLRYRAHNYGYTF,TGTGCCAGCAGTTTGGGCCTGAGGTACAGGGCGCATAACTATGGCTACACCTTC
.,.,TRBV2,TRBJ1-6,CASGRSYNSPLHF,TGTGCCAGCGGGCGCTCCTACAATTCACCCCTCCACTTT
.,many,TRBV5-1,TRBJ2-7,CASSAGQTYEQYF,TGTGCCAGCAGCGCGGGACAAACCTACGAGCAGTACTTC
.,few,TRBV2,TRBJ1-2,CASRSGDWDGYTF,TGTGCCAGCAGGTCCGGGGACTGGGATGGCTACACCTTC
.,.,TRBV20-1,TRBJ2-7,CSASLRGLYEQYF,TGCAGTGCTAGTCTGCGGGGCCTCTACGAGCAGTACTTC
.,many,TRBV7-2,TRBJ1-2,CASSFSDNYGYTF,TGTGCCAGCAGCTTTTCGGATAACTATGGCTACACCTTC
.,.,TRBV3-1,TRBJ2-7,CASSHDSPGAGIAYEQYF,TGTGCCAGCAGCCACGACTCCCCAGGGGCAGGGATCGCCTACGAGCAGTACTTC
.,.,TRBV5-6,TRBJ1-5,CASSFRGQVQPQHF,TGTGCCAGCAGCTTCCGGGGGCAGGTTCAGCCCCAGCATTTT
TRBD2,once,TRBV5-1,TRBJ2-7,CASSLWPSGRDNEQYF,TGCGCCAGCAGCTTGTGGCCTAGCGGGAGGGACAATGAGCAGTACTTC
TRBD2,.,TRBV28,TRBJ2-3,CASSQAGGSTDTQNF,TGTGCCAGCAGTCAAGCGGGAGGAAGCACAGATACGCAGAATTTT
.,few,TRBV6-1,TRBJ2-7,CASGPSSYEQYF,TGTGCCAGCGGCCCAAGCTCCTACGAGCAGTACTTC
.,.,TRBV6-6,TRBJ2-1,CASSYSGTEQFF,TGTGCCAGCAGTTATTCCGGGACAGAGCAGTTCTTC
TRBD1,.,TRBV20-1,TRBJ1-5,CSGHPGGALYNQPQHF,TGCAGTGGCCACCCAGGGGGAGCTCTTTACAATCAGCCCCAGCATTTT
.,.,TRBV21-1,TRBJ2-3,CASSVRARGGDTQYF,TGTGCCAGCAGCGTTAGGGCGCGGGGGGGAGATACGCAGTATTTT
.,.,TRBV14,TRBJ1-2,CASSPLAGGVYYGYTF,TGTGCCAGCAGCCCATTGGCTGGGGGCGTGTACTATGGCTACACCTTC
TRBD1,few,TRBV19,TRBJ2-5,CASSTGGSREQYF,TGTGCCAGTAGTACAGGGGGCTCAAGGGAGCAGTACTTC
.,.,TRBV5-6,TRBJ2-7,CAGSLNRLYEQYF,TGTGCCGGCAGCTTGAACAGACTCTACGAGCAGTACTTC
TRBD2,.,TRBV20-1,TRBJ2-7,CSARPRGLAVPRSSYEQYF,TGCAGTGCTAGACCCCGTGGACTAGCGGTTCCGAGGAGCTCCTACGAGCAGTACTTC